The rows below give T cell receptor beta chains drawn from one sample of a study of shared clonotypes between healthy human individuals. Using immunoSEQ multiplex PCR, the repertoire was profiled, and TCRdb retains in-frame clones only, with some absent. The sample carries hundreds of thousands of clones, around 96% recorded once. Sequenced: naive CD8+ T cells sorted from blood. All receptors derive from a young man in good health. CDR3s include the opening cysteine and the closing phenylalanine or tryptophan. D genes are given only for firm matches. The size of a clone is reported for some rows only, either as once, few or many, or as a class for expanded clones.

abundance	v_gene	d_gene	j_gene	CDR3nt	CDR3aa
.	TRBV9	TRBD2	TRBJ2-1	TGTGCCAGCAGCGTGGAGCTAGCGGGAGGGAACAATGAGCAGTTCTTC	CASSVELAGGNNEQFF
.	TRBV7-9	TRBD1	TRBJ1-2	TGTGCCAGTGGGGCTCCGGGACAGGGTGTCTATGGCTACACCTTC	CASGAPGQGVYGYTF
.	TRBV13	.	TRBJ1-5	TGTGCCAGCAGCTTAGGAGGGTATAGCAATCAGCCCCAGCATTTT	CASSLGGYSNQPQHF
.	TRBV6-1	.	TRBJ2-7	TGTGCCAGCAGTGATTACAGGGACTACGAGCAGTACTTC	CASSDYRDYEQYF
.	TRBV4-3	.	TRBJ1-2	TGCGCCAGCAGCCACGAGGGGATTATTAGGACCTTC	CASSHEGIIRTF
.	TRBV28	TRBD1	TRBJ1-2	TGTGCCAGCAGTTCACCTGGGACAGTTAACTATGGCTACACCTTC	CASSSPGTVNYGYTF
.	TRBV9	.	TRBJ2-7	TGTGCCAGCAGCCCCCACGGGGATACCTACGAGCAGTACTTC	CASSPHGDTYEQYF
once	TRBV30	TRBD1	TRBJ1-3	TGTGCCTGGAGTGTACTAAGACCGGGACAGGTTACCTCTGGAAACACCATATATTTT	CAWSVLRPGQVTSGNTIYF
once	TRBV5-6	.	TRBJ1-2	TGTGCCAGCAGCTTAAACGTTTTCTATGGCTACACCTTC	CASSLNVFYGYTF
.	TRBV11-2	.	TRBJ2-5	TGTGCCAGCAGCTTAGACAGCCCGGAGACCCAGTACTTC	CASSLDSPETQYF
.	TRBV10-2	TRBD1	TRBJ1-2	TGCGCCAGCAGTGAGGACAGGGGGCGTTACTATGGCTACACCTTC	CASSEDRGRYYGYTF
.	TRBV5-4	TRBD2	TRBJ2-1	TGTGCCAGCAGCTTGGAAGGACTAGCTGTTGAGCAGTTCTTC	CASSLEGLAVEQFF
.	TRBV18	.	TRBJ2-7	TGTGCCAGCTCACCAGGGGGGACACCTTACGAGCAGTACTTC	CASSPGGTPYEQYF
.	TRBV18	.	TRBJ2-7	TGTGCCAGCTCTTTGGAAAGGCATTACGAGCAGTACTTC	CASSLERHYEQYF
.	TRBV7-6	.	TRBJ2-7	TGTGCCAGCAGCTTCGGCGGAGGAAACTACGAGCAGTACTTC	CASSFGGGNYEQYF
.	TRBV6-1	.	TRBJ2-2	TGTGCCAGCAGTGAAGGCGGTTCGGCCGGGGAGCTGTTTTTT	CASSEGGSAGELFF
.	TRBV15	.	TRBJ1-5	TGTGCCACCAGAATCGAAGATGGGGGGGCCCAGCATTTT	CATRIEDGGAQHF
.	TRBV18	.	TRBJ2-2	TGTGCCAGCTCACCACCTGTTACCGGGGAGCTGTTTTTT	CASSPPVTGELFF
.	TRBV9	.	TRBJ2-3	TGTGCCAGCAGCGATAGTACCAAAAGTGGGACTAGCACAGATACGCAGTATTTT	CASSDSTKSGTSTDTQYF
.	TRBV7-9	.	TRBJ1-3	TGTGCCAGCAGCGCAAAGGGGACATTATCGAGAGGAAACACCATATATTTT	CASSAKGTLSRGNTIYF
.	TRBV4-3	.	TRBJ2-1	TGCGCCAGCAGCCCGTCCGGGCGGGGCAACAATGAGCAGTTCTTC	CASSPSGRGNNEQFF
.	TRBV5-5	TRBD2	TRBJ2-7	TGTGCCAGCAGCTCGGCACTAGCGGGAGTCGCCTACGAGCAGTACTTC	CASSSALAGVAYEQYF
.	TRBV5-1	.	TRBJ1-4	TGCGCCAGCAGGACGTCAGGCCTTTACTTGAATGAAAAACTGTTTTTT	CASRTSGLYLNEKLFF
.	TRBV5-3	TRBD2	TRBJ2-5	TGTGCCAGAAGCCAGGGACTAGCGGGGATCCAAGAGACCCAGTACTTC	CARSQGLAGIQETQYF
.	TRBV30	TRBD1	TRBJ2-1	TGTGCCTGGAGTGTCGGGACAGGACTCAATGAGCAGTTCTTC	CAWSVGTGLNEQFF
once	TRBV6-5	.	TRBJ1-5	TGTGCCAGCAGTATCTTCAGTGGTAGCAATCAGCCCCAGCATTTT	CASSIFSGSNQPQHF
.	TRBV4-1	TRBD2	TRBJ2-7	TGCGCCAGCAGCCAAGGCCCGACTAGCGACGAGCAGTACTTC	CASSQGPTSDEQYF
.	TRBV27	.	TRBJ2-1	TGTGCCAGCAGTCTCTCCAGGGTCCACGAGCAGTTCTTC	CASSLSRVHEQFF
.	TRBV4-1	.	TRBJ2-7	TGCGCCAGCAGCGAAGGGCTGGACGCCTACGAGCAGTACTTC	CASSEGLDAYEQYF
.	TRBV11-2	.	TRBJ2-7	TGTGCCAGCAGCTCGGACACTAACGAGCAGTACTTC	CASSSDTNEQYF
.	TRBV5-5	TRBD2	TRBJ2-1	TGTGCCAGCAGCTTGGGACTAGCGGGGATCTATGAGCAGTTCTTC	CASSLGLAGIYEQFF
.	TRBV11-3	.	TRBJ2-7	TGTGCCAGCAGCTTAGTGTCAACAGGACCCTACGAGCAGTACTTC	CASSLVSTGPYEQYF
.	TRBV4-1	TRBD1	TRBJ2-1	TGCGCCAGCAGCCAAGAGACAGGGGCGTCCTACAATGAGCAGTTCTTC	CASSQETGASYNEQFF
.	TRBV10-1	TRBD2	TRBJ2-2	TGCGCCAGCAGTGGGCTAGCGGGAGCGACCGGGGAGCTGTTTTTT	CASSGLAGATGELFF
.	TRBV15	TRBD1	TRBJ1-5	TGTGCCACCGGAGACAGGGGCCGCAATCAGCCCCAGCATTTT	CATGDRGRNQPQHF
once	TRBV28	.	TRBJ2-3	TGTGCCAGCAGTACAGGCGCGCTTCGCACAGATACGCAGTATTTT	CASSTGALRTDTQYF
.	TRBV19	TRBD2	TRBJ2-3	TGTGCCACCTCAGTCGAGGGCGGGAGGGCAGATACGCAGTATTTT	CATSVEGGRADTQYF
.	TRBV15	.	TRBJ2-1	TGTGCCACCAGCGGGAAGCTCAGGGGCCTCTCCTACAATGAGCAGTTCTTC	CATSGKLRGLSYNEQFF
.	TRBV27	.	TRBJ2-1	TGTGCCAGCAGTCCCCGGGGTTACAATGAGCAGTTCTTC	CASSPRGYNEQFF
.	TRBV27	.	TRBJ1-5	TGTGCCAGCAGTTTTGGTGAGGGGAGTCAGCCCCAGCATTTT	CASSFGEGSQPQHF
.	TRBV9	.	TRBJ2-1	TGTGCCAGCAGCGGAACCCAGAGGAACAATGAGCAGTTCTTC	CASSGTQRNNEQFF
.	TRBV20-1	.	TRBJ1-1	TGCAGTGCTGGTCTGAACACTGAAGCTTTCTTT	CSAGLNTEAFF
.	TRBV5-5	.	TRBJ2-7	TGTGCCAGCAGCCAGCCGGGGCAGTCCTACGAGCAGTACTTC	CASSQPGQSYEQYF
.	TRBV6-1	TRBD1	TRBJ1-1	TGTGCCAGCAGTGACACAGGGGGTATGAACACTGAAGCTTTCTTT	CASSDTGGMNTEAFF
.	TRBV7-8	.	TRBJ1-3	TGTGCCAGCAGCTCTTCAGCCGGGACAAACCCTGGAAACACCATATATTTT	CASSSSAGTNPGNTIYF
.	TRBV11-2	.	TRBJ2-7	TGTGCCAGCAGCTTTCAGCCCTCCTACGAGCAGTACTTC	CASSFQPSYEQYF
.	TRBV5-1	.	TRBJ2-3	TGCGCCAGCAGCTTGGGGTGGGGTGCTAGCACAGATACGCAGTATTTT	CASSLGWGASTDTQYF